This entry lists 17 T cell receptor beta chains sequenced from one sample in a study of control samples from healthy donors and cancer patients. Assay used: immunoSEQ multiplex PCR; TCRdb lists only in-frame clones, some missing. The table has 100,000 to 150,000 clones, around 90% seen once; the top ten hold 2% to 2.5%. Sequencing used blood. Source of these receptors: a man between 18 and 29 years old in good health.

This clone was observed once. The chain couples TRBV28 to TRBJ1-1; possibly TRBD1 for D (5 bases). The CDR3 is 15 residues long. Germline V lookup: CDR1 MDHEN, CDR2 SYDVKM. V gave up 5 bases and J gave up 1 base, with 14 bases separating them. CDR3 in amino acids: CASSREGRANTEAFF. DNA of the CDR3: TGTGCCAGCAGTCGGGAGGGACGGGCGAACACTGAAGCTTTCTTT.

The chain has TRBV27 and TRBJ1-5; no definite D call. This CDR3 spans 15 amino acids. Germline CDR1 MNHEY, CDR2 SMNVEV (reference sequence). Trimming cost V 6 bases and J 2 bases, with 14 bases left between them. CDR3 in amino acids: CASRMGASGNQPQHF. For the CDR3, the DNA is TGTGCCAGCAGGATGGGCGCTTCGGGCAATCAGCCCCAGCATTTT.

V usage is TRBV12-3 or TRBV12-4 and J usage is TRBJ1-4; D remains ambiguous. Trimming removed 2 bases at V and 8 bases at J, with 6 bases between. The CDR3 is 12 amino acids. The CDR3 DNA sequence: TGTGCCAGCAGTTTACCCAGGGAAAAACTGTTTTTT. Translating it yields CASSLPREKLFF.

The chain couples TRBV6-5 to TRBJ1-2, with a tentative D call TRBD1 (5 bases). The germline V gene has CDR1 MNHEY and CDR2 SVGAGI. The CDR3 contains 15 residues. Trimming cost V 4 bases and J 9 bases, with 21 bases left between them. The CDR3 loop reads CASSFIGTGVYSYTF. In DNA, the CDR3 is TGTGCCAGCAGTTTTATAGGGACGGGCGTTTATAGCTACACCTTC.

V usage is TRBV4-3 and J usage is TRBJ1-4; D gene unclear. The length of the CDR3 is 16 residues. V was clipped by 4 bases and J by 7 bases, with 19 bases between them. Germline V gene data show CDR1 as LGHNA and CDR2 as YSLEER. CDR3 protein: CASSPSSLAAIEKLFF. As DNA, the CDR3 is TGCGCCAGCAGCCCAAGCTCCTTGGCAGCGATTGAAAAACTGTTTTTT.

The chain combines TRBV5-1 with TRBJ2-1, with 12 bases fitting TRBD2. The germline gives CDR1 SGHRS, CDR2 YFSETQ. With V trimmed by 0 bases and J by 8 bases, 6 bases remained unmatched. The CDR3 length is 16 residues. The CDR3 DNA follows: TGCGCCAGCAGCTTGGAGCCGACTAGCGGGGGTGATGAGCAGTTCTTC. Its translation: CASSLEPTSGGDEQFF.

The rearrangement joins TRBV2 to TRBJ2-3; 7 bases match TRBD1. CDR3 size: 17 residues. Germline CDR1 and CDR2: SNHLY and FYNNEI. Unmatched junction bases numbered 10, after V lost 2 bases and J lost 2 bases. The CDR3 DNA sequence: TGTGCCAGCAGTGAAAGAGGACAGGTAATCCTCACAGATACGCAGTATTTT. Amino acid sequence: CASSERGQVILTDTQYF.

This clone has only one observation. The chain carries TRBV5-4 and TRBJ2-4; D is tentatively TRBD1 or TRBD2 (6 bases each). Germline CDR1 SGHNT, CDR2 YYREEE (reference sequence). This CDR3 comprises 14 residues. The V gene lost 2 bases and the J gene lost 3 bases, with 9 bases spanning the gap. In nucleotides, the CDR3 is TGTGCCAGCAGCTTAGGGGGGCACAAAAACATTCAGTACTTC. Protein product: CASSLGGHKNIQYF. Using reference TRBV5-4 and TRBJ2-4 for the parts outside the CDR3, the full variable domain is ETGVTQSPTHLIKTRGQQVTLRCSSQSGHNTVSWYQQALGQGPQFIFQYYREEENGRGNFPPRFSGLQFPNYSSELNVNALELDDSALYLCASSLGGHKNIQYFGAGTRLSVL.

The J gene is TRBJ1-5, the V gene TRBV15; the D gene is possibly TRBD1 (6 bases). In germline, CDR1 is LNHNV, CDR2 YYDKDF (reference sequence). V was clipped by 4 bases and J by 7 bases, with 17 bases between them. The CDR3 totals 15 residues. DNA of the CDR3: TGTGCCACCAGCAAGTACAGGGATGGCGGCCAGCCCCAGCATTTT. It encodes CATSKYRDGGQPQHF.

The chain joins TRBV11-2 to TRBJ2-2; 15 bases are shared with TRBD2. Germline V gene lookup returns CDR1 SGHAT and CDR2 FQNNGV. This CDR3 is 17 amino acids long. After removal of 6 bases from V and 2 bases from J, the junction contained 4 bases not matched to a gene. This CDR3 is CASRGLAGGQNTGELFF. Here the CDR3 DNA reads TGTGCCAGCAGGGGACTAGCGGGAGGTCAAAACACCGGGGAGCTGTTTTTT.

The chain recombines TRBV28 with TRBJ1-5; D is ambiguous. The CDR3 is 16 amino acids. Germline V gene data show CDR1 as MDHEN and CDR2 as SYDVKM. V lost 2 bases to trimming and J lost 0 bases, with 11 bases between them. CDR3 bases: TGTGCCAGCAGTTTACTAGGCTATTATAGCAATCAGCCCCAGCATTTT. Protein sequence: CASSLLGYYSNQPQHF.

The table lists this clone with a count of one. This chain joins TRBV11-2 and TRBJ1-1; D is ambiguous. The CDR3 runs 15 residues. Trimming removed 5 bases from V and 1 base from J, with 14 bases in between. CDR1 and CDR2 (germline): SGHAT, FQNNGV. CDR3 coding DNA: TGTGCCAGCAGCCATCCCGGGTACAGGAACACTGAAGCTTTCTTT. It encodes CASSHPGYRNTEAFF. Full variable domain (missing parts from reference TRBV11-2 and TRBJ1-1): EAGVAQSPRYKIIEKRQSVAFWCNPISGHATLYWYQQILGQGPKLLIQFQNNGVVDDSQLPKDRFSAERLKGVDSTLKIQPAKLEDSAVYLCASSHPGYRNTEAFFGQGTRLTVV.

The chain links TRBV5-1 to TRBJ2-5; perhaps D is TRBD1 or TRBD2 (5 bases each). The V and J ends lost 6 bases and 5 bases respectively, with 8 bases between them. The CDR3 contains 11 residues. CDR1 and CDR2 (germline): SGHRS, YFSETQ. The CDR3 region is CASTGRETQYF. The CDR3 coding sequence is TGCGCCAGCACGGGACGGGAGACCCAGTACTTC.

The chain joins TRBV19 to TRBJ1-2; tentative D call: TRBD1 (5 bases). V lost 6 bases, J lost 1 base, and 18 bases lay in between. The CDR3 length is 16 residues. From germline, CDR1 is LNHDA and CDR2 SQIVND (reference sequence). The CDR3 region has the DNA TGTGCCAGTAGCAGTCGGGGAGCAGGGATTAACTATGGCTACACCTTC. Translating gives CASSSRGAGINYGYTF.

The chain couples TRBV11-3 to TRBJ1-1; D gene uncertain. The CDR3 extends over 16 amino acids. The V end was cut by 5 bases, the J end by 1 base, with 17 bases between. The germline gives CDR1 SGHNT, CDR2 YENEEA. CDR3 DNA: TGTGCCAGCAGCCAACCCCCTGGACGTACGAACACTGAAGCTTTCTTT. Translating it yields CASSQPPGRTNTEAFF.

This chain uses TRBV28 with TRBJ1-2; D is possibly TRBD1 (5 bases). In germline, CDR1 is MDHEN, CDR2 SYDVKM. V was shortened by 10 bases and J by 5 bases, with 20 bases between the two germline ends. This CDR3 has 14 residues. The CDR3 loop reads CATTSQGEGYGYTF. The DNA for the CDR3 is TGTGCCACCACGAGTCAGGGTGAGGGGTATGGCTACACCTTC.

This chain uses TRBV10-2 with TRBJ2-4; D is possibly TRBD1 (6 bases). The ends were cut back, 10 bases at V and 4 bases at J, with 11 bases in the middle. Germline assignment: CDR1 WSHSY and CDR2 SAAADI. This CDR3 has 12 residues. DNA for the CDR3: TGCGCCACCGTGGACAGTAAAAACATTCAGTACTTC. This sequence encodes CATVDSKNIQYF.